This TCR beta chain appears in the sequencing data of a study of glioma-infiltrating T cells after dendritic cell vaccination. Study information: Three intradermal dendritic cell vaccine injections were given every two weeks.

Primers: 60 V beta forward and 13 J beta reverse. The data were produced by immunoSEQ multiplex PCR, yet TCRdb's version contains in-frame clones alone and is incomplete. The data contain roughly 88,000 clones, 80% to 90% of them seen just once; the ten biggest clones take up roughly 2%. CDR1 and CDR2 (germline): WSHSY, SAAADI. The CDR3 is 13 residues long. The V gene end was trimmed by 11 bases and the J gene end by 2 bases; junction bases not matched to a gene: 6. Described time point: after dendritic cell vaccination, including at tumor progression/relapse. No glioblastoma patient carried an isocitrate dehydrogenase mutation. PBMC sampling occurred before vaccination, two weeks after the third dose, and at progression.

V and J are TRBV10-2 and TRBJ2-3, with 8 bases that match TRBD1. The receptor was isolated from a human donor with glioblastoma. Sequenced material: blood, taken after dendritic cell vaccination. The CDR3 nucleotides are TGCGCCGGGGGGACAGGCGTCACAGATACGCAGTATTTT. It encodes CAGGTGVTDTQYF.